The 3 T cell receptor beta chains reported below all come from one sample, sequenced in a study of tumor-infiltrating lymphocytes in primary liver carcinoma. Taking about 19-31 mg of unsorted bulk tissue, the authors co-extracted RNA and DNA. TCR beta cDNA was made from 450 to 500 ng total RNA with a constant-region primer. Three nested multiplex PCR rounds, a slightly modified ARM-PCR, produced the libraries for TCR beta. Each of the first two PCR rounds ran approximately 11 cycles with TRBV1-TRBV30 forward and C-beta reverse primers. Using its own MiXCR run on the multiplex PCR reads, TCRdb lists one record per CDR3 protein. The sample consists of tens of thousands of distinct CDR3 sequences, around 64% of them appearing once. Sample: liver tumor tissue from sampling region 4. The subset here: tumor region T4, right-lateral pole. These receptor sequences come from a man aged 35 to 55 with primary liver carcinoma and hepatitis B virus infection.

Worth noting for this clonotype: A single base separates this from a much larger clone, so it may be a read error. V and J are TRBV29-1 and TRBJ2-3, with 8 bases lining up with TRBD2. The CDR3 totals 14 residues. V was pared by 6 bases and J by 3 bases, with 8 bases of the junction left unmatched. Germline CDR1 and CDR2: SQVTM and ANQGSEA. The CDR3 region has the DNA TGCAGCGTCACTCAAGCGGGAGTAACAGATACGCAGTATTTT. Residues: CSVTQAGVTDTQYF.

Comments on this clonotype: A clone one base away is much larger, so this may be a read error. J is TRBJ2-5 and V is TRBV11-2; unclear D gene. The CDR3 has 15 residues. From germline, CDR1 is SGHAT and CDR2 FQNNGV. CDR3: CASSRWIGPAETRYF. Written as DNA, the CDR3 is TGTGCCAGCAGTCGTTGGATTGGTCCCGCGGAGACCCGGTACTTC.

Notes on this clonotype: One base away lies a much larger clone, so this may be a sequencing read error. The chain has TRBV11-1 and TRBJ2-6; tentative D call: TRBD1 (5 bases). Germline V gene sequence: CDR1 SGHAT, CDR2 FQDESV (reference sequence). The CDR3 is 15 amino acids. CDR3 sequence reads: CASSLGRAGADVLTF. The CDR3 DNA is TGTGCCAGCAGCTTGGGTCGAGCTGGGGCCGACGTCCTGACTTTC.